Following are 28 T cell receptor beta chains from one sample sequenced in a study of cytomegalovirus exposure and HLA in healthy donors. Researchers ran the PCR with 60 Vbeta and 13 Jbeta primers. Some clones are missing from TCRdb's copy, which holds only in-frame ones; the method was immunoSEQ multiplex PCR. The sample consists of roughly 140,000 clones, approximately 80% of them appearing once. Sequenced input: PBMCs. All receptors derive from a man aged 18 to 29 in good health and CMV-seronegative.

There are a few counts of this clone. The chain joins TRBV5-6 to TRBJ2-6, with D perhaps matching TRBD1 (5 bases). V was shortened by 4 bases and J by 2 bases, with 10 bases between the two germline ends. This CDR3 is 15 amino acids long. Per the germline V gene, CDR1 is SGHDT and CDR2 is YYEEEE. This CDR3 is CASSALRAGANVLTF. The CDR3 DNA is TGTGCCAGCAGCGCCCTCAGGGCTGGGGCCAACGTCCTGACTTTC.

This chain connects TRBV27 to TRBJ2-5; 9 bases are a match to TRBD2. The CDR3 contains 15 residues. Trimming at V came to 1 base and at J to 5 bases, leaving 5 bases not matched to a gene. Germline V gives CDR1 MNHEY, CDR2 SMNVEV (reference sequence). CDR3 nucleotide sequence: TGTGCCAGCAGTTTATTTGGCGGGAGGGGGGAGACCCAGTACTTC. Protein: CASSLFGGRGETQYF.

The V call is TRBV27, the J call TRBJ1-1, with TRBD1 matching over 7 bases. Looked up from germline, CDR1 is MNHEY and CDR2 is SMNVEV (reference sequence). CDR3 size: 17 residues. J lost 0 bases, V lost 5 bases, and 12 bases had no gene match. This CDR3 is CASSRQGEVGMNTEAFF. The CDR3 coding sequence is TGTGCCAGCAGTCGACAGGGAGAAGTGGGAATGAACACTGAAGCTTTCTTT.

This clone was detected only a few times. Additional DNA sequences in this sample encode the identical CDR3. V is TRBV29-1 and J is TRBJ2-7, with 8 bases lining up with TRBD1. Losses at the gene ends were 4 bases for V and 2 bases for J; bases not matched to a gene: 1. Germline CDR1 reads SQVTM; CDR2 reads ANQGSEA. The CDR3 runs to 12 residues. The CDR3 nucleotides read TGCAGCGTTGGGACAGGGACCTACGAGCAGTACTTC. Translated: CSVGTGTYEQYF.

This clone was detected only a few times. This chain connects TRBV18 to TRBJ2-5; 7 nucleotides match TRBD2. The junction had 5 bases not matched to a gene; V was cut back by 0 bases and J by 4 bases. The CDR3 contains 15 residues. The germline gives CDR1 KGHSH, CDR2 LQKENI. CDR3 residues: CASSPPGLVGETQYF. The CDR3 DNA follows: TGTGCCAGCTCACCACCTGGACTAGTTGGAGAGACCCAGTACTTC.

This clone was seen more than once but under ten times. V usage is TRBV30 and J usage is TRBJ2-1; 10 nucleotides match TRBD2. CDR1 is GTSNPN and CDR2 is SVGIG in the germline V gene (reference sequence). V shed 5 bases, J shed 5 bases, and the junction held 6 bases outside the gene matches. The CDR3 length is 14 residues. The CDR3 region is CAWAGLAPHNEQFF. The CDR3 DNA reads as TGTGCCTGGGCGGGACTAGCGCCTCACAATGAGCAGTTCTTC.

The chain has TRBV2 and TRBJ1-6; D gene unclear. The V gene's germline CDR1 is SNHLY and CDR2 FYNNEI. This CDR3 comprises 12 residues. Trimming cost V 9 bases and J 6 bases, with 9 bases left between them. The CDR3 DNA reads as TGTGCCAGTTCGAGGGCTAATTCACCCCTCCACTTT. It specifies CASSRANSPLHF.

The chain joins TRBV2 to TRBJ2-1; 7 bases are shared with TRBD2. The ends lost 10 bases at V and 4 bases at J; junction bases unmatched: 13. Germline V lookup: CDR1 SNHLY, CDR2 FYNNEI. CDR3 length: 15 amino acids. The CDR3 coding sequence is TGTGCCACTACGAACGAAGCGGGGAGGTACAATGAGCAGTTCTTC. Residues: CATTNEAGRYNEQFF. Variable domain in full (rest from reference TRBV2 and TRBJ2-1): EPEVTQTPSHQVTQMGQEVILRCVPISNHLYFYWYRQILGQKVEFLVSFYNNEISEKSEIFDDQFSVERPDGSNFTLKIRSTKLEDSAMYFCATTNEAGRYNEQFFGPGTRLTVL.

The rearrangement uses TRBV13 and TRBJ2-5, with 11 positions matching TRBD2. The J call is doubtful: the DNA matches TRBJ2-7 better. Germline CDR1 PRHDT, CDR2 FYEKMQ (reference sequence). The CDR3 has 13 amino acids. CDR3 DNA sequence: TGTGCCAGCAGCTGGGGGACTAGCGGCGAGCAGTACTTC. Protein sequence: CASSWGTSGEQYF.

The chain combines TRBV12-5 with TRBJ2-1; D unclear. The CDR3 has 12 residues. The V end was cut by 8 bases, the J end by 9 bases, with 14 bases between. Germline CDR1 is LGHNT and CDR2 is FRNRAP. The DNA of the CDR3 is TGTGCTAGTTGTGGAGTTTCGAGTGAGCAGTTCTTC. Protein product: CASCGVSSEQFF.

Here the CDR3 reads CAWAGGKGAPLYEQYF. DNA for the CDR3: TGTGCCTGGGCTGGGGGAAAGGGGGCCCCCCTCTACGAGCAGTACTTC. The rearrangement joins TRBV30 to TRBJ2-5; 7 bases agree with TRBD1. The DNA end favors TRBJ2-7, so the J call may be wrong. This CDR3 contains 16 residues. From germline, CDR1 is GTSNPN and CDR2 SVGIG (reference sequence).

V is TRBV19 and J is TRBJ2-7, with 8 bases matching TRBD1. The length of the CDR3 is 16 residues. Germline-derived CDR1 and CDR2 are LNHDA and SQIVND (reference sequence). V gave up 7 bases and J gave up 5 bases; unmatched junction bases: 16. The CDR3: CASKPGTGLSSNEQYF. In DNA, the CDR3 is TGTGCCAGTAAGCCGGGGACAGGTTTGTCGTCCAACGAGCAGTACTTC.

This clone came up a few times. The CDR3 nucleotides read TGTGCCAGCATCGACGACAGGGGGTTTTCTGAAGCTTTCTTT. Encoded protein: CASIDDRGFSEAFF. The chain carries TRBV6-5 and TRBJ1-1; 9 bases line up with TRBD1. Germline-derived CDR1 and CDR2 are MNHEY and SVGAGI. V shed 7 bases, J shed 6 bases, and the junction held 9 bases outside the gene matches. The CDR3 is made up of 14 amino acids.

J is TRBJ1-1 and V is TRBV18; 10 positions match TRBD1. In germline, CDR1 is KGHSH, CDR2 LQKENI. The junction had 6 bases not matched to a gene; V was cut back by 3 bases and J by 5 bases. This CDR3 is 15 amino acids long. The DNA of the CDR3 is TGTGCCAGCTCACCGGGACAGGGGCCCGGGACTGAAGCTTTCTTT. This sequence encodes CASSPGQGPGTEAFF.

V and J are TRBV12-5 and TRBJ1-2; 8 bases agree with TRBD1. There are 17 residues in the CDR3. Germline assignment: CDR1 LGHNT and CDR2 FRNRAP. V dropped 2 bases and J dropped 0; count of bases not matched to a gene: 8. CDR3 nucleotide sequence: TGTGCTAGTGGTTTGCCGGGCAGGGGGCTCGCTAACTATGGCTACACCTTC. Translating gives CASGLPGRGLANYGYTF.

This clone was seen only once. The gene calls are TRBV29-1 and TRBJ2-3, with D possibly being TRBD1 (6 bases). V was pared by 4 bases and J by 2 bases, with 10 bases between. Germline V lookup: CDR1 SQVTM, CDR2 ANQGSEA. The CDR3 is 13 residues long. The CDR3, as DNA: TGCAGCGTTGTAGGGGGAGCCACAGATACGCAGTATTTT. Translation: CSVVGGATDTQYF.

V and J are TRBV30 and TRBJ1-3; perhaps TRBD1 as D (5 bases). CDR3 length: 16 residues. The V and J ends lost 1 base and 0 bases respectively, with 13 bases between them. Germline CDR1 GTSNPN, CDR2 SVGIG (reference sequence). The CDR3 sequence: CAWSAYTGRSGNTIYF. The CDR3 DNA reads as TGTGCCTGGAGTGCCTATACAGGCCGCTCTGGAAACACCATATATTTT.

This sequence joins TRBV5-6 and TRBJ1-2, with TRBD1 identical over 9 bases. CDR1 and CDR2 (germline): SGHDT, YYEEEE. The CDR3 has 15 amino acids. V shed 2 bases, J shed 6 bases, and the junction held 8 bases outside the gene matches. CDR3 in DNA: TGTGCCAGCAGCTTTCGACAGGGGGTGAGGGATGGCTACACCTTC. Its translation: CASSFRQGVRDGYTF. The variable domain in full, completed from reference TRBV5-6 and TRBJ1-2, reads DAGVTQSPTHLIKTRGQQVTLRCSPKSGHDTVSWYQQALGQGPQFIFQYYEEEERQRGNFPDRFSGHQFPNYSSELNVNALLLGDSALYLCASSFRQGVRDGYTFGSGTRLTVV.

The CDR3 spells CASRTGTASSNQPQHF. The CDR3 DNA is TGTGCCAGCCGAACCGGGACAGCATCATCCAATCAGCCCCAGCATTTT. The chain has TRBV27 and TRBJ1-5; 7 nucleotides line up with TRBD1. The trim removed 8 bases at V and 3 bases at J, leaving 13 bases unmatched. Germline assignment: CDR1 MNHEY and CDR2 SMNVEV (reference sequence). The length of the CDR3 is 16 residues.

This clone was seen only a few times. This chain's CDR3 is CASSQDWVKEDFNQPQHF. In DNA form, the CDR3 reads TGTGCCAGCAGCCAAGATTGGGTGAAGGAGGACTTCAATCAGCCCCAGCATTTT. The J gene is TRBJ1-5, the V gene TRBV4-2; D call uncertain. V lost 0 bases, J lost 3 bases, and 18 bases lay in between. The CDR3 spans 18 residues. From germline, CDR1 is LGHNA and CDR2 YNFKEQ.

The V call is TRBV25-1, the J call TRBJ2-1, with TRBD1 identical over 7 bases. In germline, CDR1 is MGHDK, CDR2 SYGVNS. The CDR3 covers 16 residues. The junction had 5 bases not matched to a gene; V was cut back by 1 base and J by 2 bases. The CDR3 nucleotides are TGTGCCAGCAGTGAATCTTGGCAGGGGGCCTACAATGAGCAGTTCTTC. The encoded protein is CASSESWQGAYNEQFF.

This chain uses TRBV29-1 with TRBJ2-3; D may be TRBD2 (6 bases). The V and J ends lost 5 bases and 10 bases respectively, with 13 bases between them. CDR1 and CDR2 (germline): SQVTM, ANQGSEA. The CDR3 runs to 11 residues. Here the CDR3 reads CSVILRGSQYF. Written as DNA, the CDR3 is TGCAGCGTTATACTCCGGGGGTCGCAGTATTTT.

The chain carries TRBV4-2 and TRBJ2-7; 7 nucleotides line up with TRBD2. The J segment lost 6 bases and the V segment lost 1 base, leaving 9 bases of the junction unmatched. Germline V lookup: CDR1 LGHNA, CDR2 YNFKEQ. The CDR3 length is 15 residues. DNA of the CDR3: TGTGCCAGCAGCCAAGGGGAGACTAGCTTCGGCGAGCAGTACTTC. It is translated as CASSQGETSFGEQYF.

The V gene is TRBV19, the J gene TRBJ2-5, with 9 bases identical to TRBD1. The CDR3 extends over 15 amino acids. The germline V gene encodes CDR1 LNHDA and CDR2 SQIVND (reference sequence). V was pared by 1 base and J by 6 bases, with 6 bases of the junction left unmatched. CDR3 nucleotide sequence: TGTGCCAGTAGTATAGGGACAGGGGATCTAAAGACCCAGTACTTC. It is translated as CASSIGTGDLKTQYF.

The V call is TRBV4-1, the J call TRBJ1-2, with D possibly being TRBD1 (6 bases). The CDR3 is 15 residues long. Germline V gene sequence: CDR1 MGHRA, CDR2 YSYEKL. The V end lost 4 bases, the J end lost 8 bases, and 20 bases lay between the germline ends. CDR3 region: CASSRTEQGLGGYTF. In nucleotides, the CDR3 is TGCGCCAGCAGCCGAACCGAACAGGGTCTTGGCGGCTACACCTTC.

The rearrangement links TRBV30 to TRBJ1-6; 8 bases are a match to TRBD1. The CDR3 is made up of 13 amino acids. CDR1 and CDR2 (germline): GTSNPN, SVGIG (reference sequence). V shed 4 bases, J shed 7 bases, and the junction held 3 bases outside the gene matches. The CDR3 DNA is TGTGCCTGGACGCGACAGGGGAATTCACCCCTCCACTTT. Encoded protein: CAWTRQGNSPLHF.

CDR3 residues: CASSWASKETQYF. In DNA, the CDR3 is TGTGCCAGCAGCTGGGCAAGTAAAGAGACCCAGTACTTC. V usage is TRBV5-6 and J usage is TRBJ2-5; no clear D gene. The CDR3 is 13 residues long. Germline V CDR1 and CDR2: SGHDT, YYEEEE. Between the trimmed V and J ends, which lost 3 bases and 3 bases, there was a span of 9 bases. Drawing the rest from reference TRBV5-6 and TRBJ2-5, the complete variable domain is DAGVTQSPTHLIKTRGQQVTLRCSPKSGHDTVSWYQQALGQGPQFIFQYYEEEERQRGNFPDRFSGHQFPNYSSELNVNALLLGDSALYLCASSWASKETQYFGPGTRLLVL.

V gene TRBV5-5 combines with J gene TRBJ2-7, with 13 bases matching TRBD2. The CDR3 contains 15 residues. V shed 2 bases, J shed 6 bases, and the junction held 5 bases outside the gene matches. In germline, CDR1 is SGHKS, CDR2 YYEKEE (reference sequence). CDR3 sequence reads: CASSLLAGGYVEQYF. The CDR3 coding sequence is TGTGCCAGCAGCTTACTAGCGGGGGGGTACGTCGAGCAGTACTTC.